Listed here are 18 T cell receptor beta chains from one sample, sequenced in a study of liver allograft versus peripheral blood T cells. In the study overall: Comparisons were made between T cell receptor repertoires found in transplanted livers and those circulating in recipients' peripheral blood.

TCRdb re-called the reads with MiXCR, one entry per CDR3 protein. The sample lists about 9,500 distinct CDR3 sequences; 18% were seen once. These receptor sequences come from a human patient who had a liver transplant. Part of the T cells may come from the graft donor.

This chain links TRBV11-3 with TRBJ1-1; 9 bases line up with TRBD1. Germline V gene data show CDR1 as SGHNT and CDR2 as YENEEA. There are 13 residues in the CDR3. The junction had 0 bases not matched to a gene; V was cut back by 4 bases and J by 3 bases. CDR3 sequence reads: CASSWDRDTEAFF. The CDR3, as DNA: TGTGCCAGCAGCTGGGACAGGGACACTGAAGCTTTCTTT.

The chain is built from TRBV6-5 and TRBJ1-2; 8 bases match TRBD1. The CDR3 covers 15 residues. J gave up 5 bases and V 1 base, and 6 bases lay outside the gene matches. Germline values: CDR1 MNHEY, CDR2 SVGAGI. CDR3 nucleotide sequence: TGTGCCAGCAGTTACTTCGACAGGGGCTCATATGGCTACACCTTC. Translating it yields CASSYFDRGSYGYTF.

Sample share makes this clonotype medium-sized (0.01 to 0.1%). V is TRBV6-5 and J is TRBJ1-2; D is ambiguous. Germline CDR1 is MNHEY and CDR2 is SVGAGI. The CDR3 consists of 15 residues. Trimming shortened V by 0 bases and J by 4 bases, and 12 bases separated the two germline ends. CDR3 in DNA: TGTGCCAGCAGTTACTCGGGCAGCCTAGGCTATGGCTACACCTTC. Translating it yields CASSYSGSLGYGYTF.

The rearrangement joins TRBV5-6 to TRBJ2-1, with D hard to call. CDR1 SGHDT and CDR2 YYEEEE come from the germline V gene. The CDR3 contains 15 residues. V was clipped by 4 bases and J by 1 base, with 12 bases between them. CDR3 sequence reads: CASSRVPSSYNEQFF. The CDR3 bases are TGTGCCAGCAGCCGGGTGCCCTCGTCCTACAATGAGCAGTTCTTC.

In its sample, this clonotype ranks as medium-sized (0.01 to 0.1%). This chain uses TRBV7-2 with TRBJ1-2, with TRBD1 matching 12 bases. The J segment lost 3 bases and the V segment lost 5 bases, leaving 13 bases of the junction unmatched. The CDR3 has 18 amino acids. CDR1 and CDR2 from the germline V gene are SGHTA and FQGNSA. CDR3 loop: CASSLGRDRGRPYYGYTF. The DNA of the CDR3 is TGTGCCAGCAGCCTAGGGAGGGACAGGGGGCGCCCCTACTATGGCTACACCTTC.

This chain connects TRBV11-3 to TRBJ2-7; D ambiguous. This CDR3 has 10 amino acids. V was cut by 8 bases and J by 0 bases, with 2 bases left in between. Germline V gene sequence: CDR1 SGHNT, CDR2 YENEEA. The CDR3 sequence is CASLSYEQYF. CDR3 DNA: TGTGCCAGCCTCTCCTACGAGCAGTACTTC.

The chain combines TRBV7-2 with TRBJ1-1; a possible D gene is TRBD1 (5 bases). V lost 5 bases, J lost 1 base, and 14 bases lay in between. The V gene's germline CDR1 is SGHTA and CDR2 FQGNSA. The CDR3 sequence is 15 residues long. CDR3 nucleotides: TGTGCCAGCAGCCTACAGGCTGCAGGGAACACTGAAGCTTTCTTT. Its translation: CASSLQAAGNTEAFF.

About this clonotype itself: Being one base from a much bigger clone, this may be a read error. This chain links TRBV18 with TRBJ2-3, with TRBD1 matching over 8 bases. Germline V gene data show CDR1 as KGHSH and CDR2 as LQKENI. The CDR3 totals 16 residues. The CDR3 DNA reads as TGTGCCAGCTCATCACCGGGTGTCAGGGGGCCGGATACGCAGTATTTT. It is translated as CASSSPGVRGPDTQYF.

This clonotype is medium-sized by share. CDR3 protein: CASSSHGSFYEQYF. The CDR3 nucleotides are TGTGCCAGCAGCTCACACGGGTCTTTTTACGAGCAGTACTTC. V is TRBV7-2 and J is TRBJ2-7; the D is unclear. The CDR3 totals 14 residues. V lost 4 bases and J 4 bases, leaving 14 bases between the germline ends. Germline CDR1 reads SGHTA; CDR2 reads FQGNSA.

The chain couples TRBV20-1 to TRBJ1-2; 8 positions agree with TRBD1. Germline V gene lookup returns CDR1 DFQATT and CDR2 SNEGSKA (reference sequence). CDR3 length equals 15 residues. V was clipped by 1 base and J by 5 bases; unmatched bases: 9. The CDR3 coding sequence is TGCAGTGCTAGAGCCCCGGGACAGGTCGATTATGGCTACACCTTC. Its protein is CSARAPGQVDYGYTF.

By frequency in the sample, this clonotype is medium-sized (0.01 to 0.1%). The V and J genes are TRBV16 and TRBJ1-1, with TRBD1 identical over 7 bases. The CDR3 is 15 residues long. Trimming removed 0 bases from V and 5 bases from J; junction bases left unmatched: 6. Germline lookup yields CDR1 KGHSY and CDR2 FQNENV. Here the CDR3 DNA reads TGTGCCAGCAGCCAATCAGTTGGGGGACAGACTGAAGCTTTCTTT. Its translation: CASSQSVGGQTEAFF.

J is TRBJ1-3 and V is TRBV6-5; D is perhaps TRBD1 (5 bases). The ends were cut back, 0 bases at V and 8 bases at J, with 14 bases in the middle. This CDR3 contains 15 residues. Germline V gene data show CDR1 as MNHEY and CDR2 as SVGAGI. The CDR3 DNA reads TGTGCCAGCAGTTACTCGGGGCGGGTGGGAGACACCATATATTTT. Translation: CASSYSGRVGDTIYF.

The chain employs TRBV12-5 and TRBJ1-5; TRBD1 agrees at 8 bases. Germline trimming cut 3 bases from V and 4 bases from J; bases unmatched to any gene: 11. In germline, CDR1 is LGHNT, CDR2 FRNRAP. This CDR3 is 17 amino acids long. CDR3 in amino acids: CASGLGQGWGENQPQHF. CDR3 DNA sequence: TGTGCTAGTGGTTTAGGACAGGGTTGGGGGGAAAATCAGCCCCAGCATTTT.

A word on this clonotype: Given a much more abundant clone one base away, this may be a read error. The rearrangement uses TRBV5-4 and TRBJ1-2; 7 nucleotides align to TRBD1. The CDR3 runs to 16 residues. Germline V gene data show CDR1 as SGHNT and CDR2 as YYREEE (reference sequence). This chain's CDR3 is CTSSTRGQGQYYGYTF. In nucleotides, the CDR3 is TGTACCAGCAGCACGAGGGGGCAGGGTCAGTACTATGGCTACACCTTC.

This clonotype has just a few counts. CDR3 nucleotide sequence: TGTGCCAGCACCAACCGTCTAGCCAAAAACATTCAGTACTTC. This encodes CASTNRLAKNIQYF. V and J are TRBV6-1 and TRBJ2-4; D unclear. V shed 7 bases and J shed 0 bases, with 10 bases lying between them. The CDR3 sequence is 14 residues long. Germline loops: CDR1 MNHNS, CDR2 SASEGT.

This clonotype was counted between two and nine times. The V call is TRBV28, the J call TRBJ1-2; D gene uncertain. Germline loops: CDR1 MDHEN, CDR2 SYDVKM. V dropped 0 bases and J dropped 4 bases, with 3 bases sitting between them. The CDR3 sequence is 12 residues long. The CDR3, as DNA: TGTGCCAGCAGTTTATGGGTCTATGGCTACACCTTC. Its protein is CASSLWVYGYTF.

This clonotype was counted a few times. The chain joins TRBV20-1 to TRBJ1-1; no definite D call. CDR3 length: 11 residues. Germline loops: CDR1 DFQATT, CDR2 SNEGSKA (reference sequence). V was trimmed by 0 bases and J by 3 bases, leaving 2 bases between them. The CDR3 DNA follows: TGCAGTGCTAGAGACGACACTGAAGCTTTCTTT. It encodes CSARDDTEAFF.

The V call is TRBV12-5, the J call TRBJ2-1, with D possibly TRBD2 on 5 matching bases. V was trimmed by 6 bases and J by 10 bases, leaving 19 bases between them. CDR3 length equals 14 residues. The germline gives CDR1 LGHNT, CDR2 FRNRAP. CDR3 bases: TGTGCTAGTGGCACCAGTCCGAGCGGAAACGAGCAGTTCTTC. This gives the protein CASGTSPSGNEQFF.